Described below is a single TCR beta chain sequence and its context. What it binds is not known. The entry originates in a study of T cells after yellow fever vaccination. Via MiXCR, TCRdb re-called the 5' RACE reads, giving one row per CDR3 protein. Of about 300,000 distinct CDR3 sequences in the sample, around 6.8% were seen once. Germline CDR1 is LNHDA and CDR2 is SQIVND (reference sequence). The CDR3 is 16 amino acids. The V gene lost 2 bases and the J gene lost 0 bases, with 8 bases spanning the gap. Study findings and constraints: The booster saw the reappearance of most primary-vaccination clones (around 95% CD4, 88% CD8).

Sequencing used PBMCs, obtained 35 to 50 days after the first yellow fever vaccination. This chain uses TRBV19 with TRBJ2-6, with D possibly matching TRBD2 (5 bases). The sequence was collected from a man in his late teens or twenties who received the YFV17D yellow fever vaccine. CDR3 residues: CASSITRASGANVLTF. CDR3 DNA: TGTGCCAGTAGTATAACGCGGGCCTCTGGGGCCAACGTCCTGACTTTC. The full variable domain, its missing parts supplied by reference TRBV19 and TRBJ2-6, is DGGITQSPKYLFRKEGQNVTLSCEQNLNHDAMYWYRQDPGQGLRLIYYSQIVNDFQKGDIAEGYSVSREKKESFPLTVTSAQKNPTAFYLCASSITRASGANVLTFGAGSRLTVL.